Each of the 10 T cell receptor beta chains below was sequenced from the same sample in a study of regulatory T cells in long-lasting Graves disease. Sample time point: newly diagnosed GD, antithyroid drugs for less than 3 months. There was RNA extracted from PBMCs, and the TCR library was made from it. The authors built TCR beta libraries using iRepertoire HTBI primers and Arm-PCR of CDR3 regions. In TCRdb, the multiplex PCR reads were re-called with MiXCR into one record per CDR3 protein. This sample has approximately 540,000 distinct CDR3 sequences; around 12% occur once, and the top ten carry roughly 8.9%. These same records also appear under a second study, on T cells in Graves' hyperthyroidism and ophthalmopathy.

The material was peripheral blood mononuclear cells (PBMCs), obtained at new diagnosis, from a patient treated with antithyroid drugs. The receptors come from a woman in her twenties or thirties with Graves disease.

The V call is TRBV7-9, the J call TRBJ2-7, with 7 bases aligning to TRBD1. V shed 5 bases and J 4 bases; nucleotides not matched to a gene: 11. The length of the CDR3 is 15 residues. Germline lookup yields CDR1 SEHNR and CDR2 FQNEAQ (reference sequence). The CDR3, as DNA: TGTGCCAGCAGCCCAGGGGGTCGAACCCATTACGAGCAGTACTTC. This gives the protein CASSPGGRTHYEQYF.

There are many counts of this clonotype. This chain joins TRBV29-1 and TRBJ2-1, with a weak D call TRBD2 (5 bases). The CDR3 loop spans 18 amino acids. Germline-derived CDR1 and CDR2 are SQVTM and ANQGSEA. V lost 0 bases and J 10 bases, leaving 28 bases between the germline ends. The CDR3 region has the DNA TGCAGCGTTGAAGATCTTCAGCAAGGGTCCGGGGTTCTCGGGGAGCAGTTCTTC. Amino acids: CSVEDLQQGSGVLGEQFF.

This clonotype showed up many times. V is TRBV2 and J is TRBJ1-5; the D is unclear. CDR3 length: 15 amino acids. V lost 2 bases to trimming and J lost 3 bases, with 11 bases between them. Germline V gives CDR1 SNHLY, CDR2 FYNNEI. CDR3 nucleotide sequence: TGTGCCAGCAGTGAATTTGTGGCAGACAATCAGCCCCAGCATTTT. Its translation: CASSEFVADNQPQHF.

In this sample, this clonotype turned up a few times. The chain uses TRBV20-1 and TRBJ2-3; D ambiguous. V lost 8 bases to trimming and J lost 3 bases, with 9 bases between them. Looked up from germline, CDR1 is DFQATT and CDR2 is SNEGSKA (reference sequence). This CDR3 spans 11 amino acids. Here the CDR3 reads CSPQSTDTQYF. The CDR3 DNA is TGCAGTCCCCAGAGTACAGATACGCAGTATTTT.

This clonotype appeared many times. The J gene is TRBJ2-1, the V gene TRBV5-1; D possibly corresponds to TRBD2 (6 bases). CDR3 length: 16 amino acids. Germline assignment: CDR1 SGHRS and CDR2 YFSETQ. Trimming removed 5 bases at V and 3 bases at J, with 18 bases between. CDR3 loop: CASSWEPAGSYNEQFF. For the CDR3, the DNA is TGCGCCAGCAGTTGGGAACCAGCGGGCAGCTACAATGAGCAGTTCTTC.

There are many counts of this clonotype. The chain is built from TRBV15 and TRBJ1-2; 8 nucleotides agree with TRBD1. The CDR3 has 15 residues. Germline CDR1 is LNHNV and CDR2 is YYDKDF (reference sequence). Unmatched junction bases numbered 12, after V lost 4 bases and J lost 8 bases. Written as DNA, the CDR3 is TGTGCCACCAGCATAAGCAGGGGGCGATCAGGCGGCTACACCTTC. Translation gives CATSISRGRSGGYTF.

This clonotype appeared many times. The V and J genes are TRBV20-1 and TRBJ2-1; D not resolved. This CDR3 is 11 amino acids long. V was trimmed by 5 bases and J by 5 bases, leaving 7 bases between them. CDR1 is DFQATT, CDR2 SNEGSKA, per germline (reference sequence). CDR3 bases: TGCAGTGCTGAAGGTAACAATGAGCAGTTCTTC. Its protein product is CSAEGNNEQFF.

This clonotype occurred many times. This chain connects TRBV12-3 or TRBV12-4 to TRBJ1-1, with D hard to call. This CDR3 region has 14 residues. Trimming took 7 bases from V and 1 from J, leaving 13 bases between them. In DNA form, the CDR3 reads TGTGCCAGCACCCTAGGACGGGAGAACACTGAAGCTTTCTTT. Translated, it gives CASTLGRENTEAFF.

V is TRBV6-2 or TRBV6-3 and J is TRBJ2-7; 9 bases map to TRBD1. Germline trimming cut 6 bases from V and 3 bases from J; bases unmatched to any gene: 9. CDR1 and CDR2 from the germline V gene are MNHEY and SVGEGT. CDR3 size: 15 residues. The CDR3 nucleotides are TGTGCCAGCAGGCGCCCGGGACAGGGTGACTACGAGCAGTACTTC. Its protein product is CASRRPGQGDYEQYF.

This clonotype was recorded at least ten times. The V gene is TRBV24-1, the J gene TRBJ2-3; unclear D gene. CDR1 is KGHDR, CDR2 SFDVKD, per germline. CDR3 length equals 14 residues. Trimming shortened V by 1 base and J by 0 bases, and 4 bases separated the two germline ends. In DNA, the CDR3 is TGTGCCACCAGTGATTTAGGAAGCACAGATACGCAGTATTTT. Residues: CATSDLGSTDTQYF.